This T cell receptor beta chain was obtained from a study of CD8+CD57+ T cells in acquired aplastic anemia. Study information: Across the sorted CD4+ and CD8+ cells, DNA amounts averaged 3.2 ug.

This CDR3 has 15 amino acids. The V gene lost 8 bases and the J gene lost 2 bases, with 19 bases spanning the gap. Per germline, CDR1 MGHDK and CDR2 SYGVNS. Overall study findings and caveats: Patients and controls shared 25 to 35 CD8+ CDR3 sequences, highly expressed in patients.

Those patients picked for sequencing had displayed CD8+CD57+ cell expansion on flow cytometry. Everyone among the patients had severe acquired aplastic anemia. A single count supports this clonotype. Its specificity is unknown. CDR3 and TCR beta VDJ profiling relied on genomic DNA as the template. Each CDR3 protein gets one entry after TCRdb re-called the reads with MiXCR. The sample lists just over 450,000 distinct CDR3 sequences; around 30% were seen once. This receptor was taken from a human donor with aplastic anemia. Material for sequencing was sorted CD4+, CD8+, or CD8+CD57+ T cells (not recorded which) from PBMCs. The J gene is TRBJ2-7, the V gene TRBV25-1; either TRBD1 or TRBD2 may fit D (5 bases each). The CDR3 DNA is TGTGCCAGCTCAGCAATGGGACGAGCAGCCTACGAGCAGTACTTC. Protein sequence: CASSAMGRAAYEQYF.